Detailed here is one T cell receptor beta chain. The target antigen is unknown. The sample comes from a study of neoadjuvant nivolumab and ipilimumab in lung cancer. Study summary: Nivolumab 3 mg/kg was given days 1, 15 and 29, plus ipilimumab 1 mg/kg day 1 in combination.

The study, taken as a whole, reports: From pretherapy to surgery, tumor richness and clonality rose with dual therapy. Blood richness before therapy tracked richness in tumors resected after neoadjuvant therapy. TCR richness and clonality were higher in tumors than adjacent uninvolved lung.

Generated by immunoSEQ multiplex PCR, the TCRdb table keeps only in-frame clones and is missing some. The repertoire consists of over 8,500 clones, with roughly four fifths occurring once and the leading ten covering roughly 8%. The material sequenced was tumor tissue, taken after neoadjuvant nivolumab, alone or with ipilimumab, at or shortly before surgery. The sequence was obtained from an adult with non-small cell lung cancer. Some clones in this sample may be carry-over from other donors' samples.

The CDR3 protein is CASSPSGENSPLHF. CDR3 DNA sequence: TGTGCCAGCTCCCCCTCGGGGGAAAATTCACCCCTCCACTTT. J is TRBJ1-6 and V is TRBV18; D is possibly TRBD1 (5 bases). The germline gives CDR1 KGHSH, CDR2 LQKENI. V was pared by 6 bases and J by 7 bases, with 13 bases between. The CDR3 spans 14 residues.